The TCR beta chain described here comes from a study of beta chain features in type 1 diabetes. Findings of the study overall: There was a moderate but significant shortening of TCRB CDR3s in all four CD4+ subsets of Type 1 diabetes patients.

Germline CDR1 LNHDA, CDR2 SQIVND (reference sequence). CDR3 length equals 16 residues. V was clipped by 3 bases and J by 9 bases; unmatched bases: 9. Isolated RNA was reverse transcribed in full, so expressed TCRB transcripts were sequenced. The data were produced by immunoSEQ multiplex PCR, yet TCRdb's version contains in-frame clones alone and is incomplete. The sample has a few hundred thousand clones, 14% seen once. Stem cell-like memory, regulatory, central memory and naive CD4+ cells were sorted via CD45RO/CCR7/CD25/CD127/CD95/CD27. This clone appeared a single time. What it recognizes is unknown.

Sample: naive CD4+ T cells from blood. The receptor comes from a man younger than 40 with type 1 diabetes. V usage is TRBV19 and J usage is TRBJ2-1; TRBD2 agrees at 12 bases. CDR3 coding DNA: TGTGCCAGTAGTATGCAGACTAGCGGGAGCTCAGGTGAGCAGTTCTTC. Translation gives CASSMQTSGSSGEQFF.